These 30 T cell receptor beta chains came from one sample sequenced in a study of cytomegalovirus exposure and HLA in healthy donors. The PCR was carried out with 60 Vbeta primers and 13 Jbeta primers. Generated by immunoSEQ multiplex PCR, the TCRdb table keeps only in-frame clones and is missing some. The sample lists 150,000 to 200,000 clones; nearly 80% were seen once. Sequenced: PBMCs. These receptors all stem from a man aged 50 to 59 in good health and CMV-seropositive.

The V gene is TRBV6-1, the J gene TRBJ2-1; the D gene is possibly TRBD1 (5 bases). The CDR3 is 15 amino acids. V was clipped by 2 bases and J by 8 bases, with 16 bases between them. Germline V CDR1 and CDR2: MNHNS, SASEGT. CDR3 coding DNA: TGTGCCAGCAGTGAATCGGTCAGGGTGACTGATGAGCAGTTCTTC. This gives the protein CASSESVRVTDEQFF.

Here the CDR3 DNA reads TGTGCCAGCAGTTTATTCGGGCAGGTCACTGGAGGCAGCAATCAGCCCCAGCATTTT. Translation: CASSLFGQVTGGSNQPQHF. This rearrangement joins TRBV28 to TRBJ1-5; D not resolved. The CDR3 is made up of 19 amino acids. Germline V gene data show CDR1 as MDHEN and CDR2 as SYDVKM. Trimming stripped 1 base from V and 1 base from J, with 20 bases between.

The V call is TRBV6-6, the J call TRBJ2-5; 11 bases line up with TRBD2. The germline gives CDR1 MNHNY, CDR2 SVGAGI (reference sequence). CDR3 length equals 16 residues. The V segment lost 6 bases and the J segment 2 bases; nucleotides outside the gene matches: 8. The CDR3 DNA reads TGTGCCAGCAGCCACGCTAGCGGGGGGCCGCAAGAGACCCAGTACTTC. Encoded protein: CASSHASGGPQETQYF.

This chain connects TRBV5-1 to TRBJ2-2; D not certain. Looked up from germline, CDR1 is SGHRS and CDR2 is YFSETQ. The V and J ends lost 2 bases and 1 base respectively, with 18 bases between them. The CDR3 spans 18 residues. CDR3: CASSFPVHREKNTGELFF. The DNA for the CDR3 is TGCGCCAGCAGCTTTCCAGTACACAGAGAGAAGAACACCGGGGAGCTGTTTTTT.

The V call is TRBV7-6, the J call TRBJ1-4, with 9 positions matching TRBD1. The germline gives CDR1 SGHVS, CDR2 FNYEAQ. The ends lost 2 bases at V and 8 bases at J; junction bases unmatched: 9. This CDR3 has 16 amino acids. The CDR3 here is CASSLMSGTGQEKLFF. The CDR3, as DNA: TGTGCCAGCAGCTTAATGAGTGGGACAGGGCAAGAAAAACTGTTTTTT.

The genes are TRBV7-2 and TRBJ2-5; D not resolved. The germline V gene has CDR1 SGHTA and CDR2 FQGNSA. V was cut by 3 bases and J by 4 bases, with 12 bases left in between. This CDR3 spans 14 amino acids. The CDR3 DNA reads TGTGCCAGCAGCTTTGAGATTAGCCGAGAGACCCAGTACTTC. Protein: CASSFEISRETQYF.

The J gene is TRBJ1-2, the V gene TRBV5-1, with D perhaps TRBD1 (5 bases). Germline lookup yields CDR1 SGHRS and CDR2 YFSETQ. Trimming shortened V by 0 bases and J by 8 bases, and 5 bases separated the two germline ends. The CDR3 loop spans 11 amino acids. Here the CDR3 DNA reads TGCGCCAGCAGCTTGGAGGGGGGCTACACCTTC. This sequence encodes CASSLEGGYTF.

The chain couples TRBV6-1 to TRBJ1-5; 7 nucleotides agree with TRBD1. Germline loops: CDR1 MNHNS, CDR2 SASEGT. The CDR3 totals 18 residues. Trimming removed 0 bases from V and 6 bases from J; junction bases left unmatched: 14. In nucleotides, the CDR3 is TGTGCCAGCAGTGAAGCGCGAGACAGGGCCCTTCTGTTTCAGCCCCAGCATTTT. It codes for CASSEARDRALLFQPQHF.

The rearrangement joins TRBV5-1 to TRBJ1-2, with 11 bases matching TRBD1. The CDR3 consists of 14 residues. The germline V gene has CDR1 SGHRS and CDR2 YFSETQ. V was clipped by 4 bases and J by 5 bases; unmatched bases: 4. For the CDR3, the DNA is TGCGCCAGCAGCAGCGGACAGGGGGCTTATGGCTACACCTTC. This translates into CASSSGQGAYGYTF.

CDR3 protein: CASSLLDRENTEAFF. The CDR3 coding sequence is TGTGCCAGCAGTTTATTAGACAGGGAGAACACTGAAGCTTTCTTT. The chain uses TRBV28 and TRBJ1-1; 7 bases map to TRBD1. Germline values: CDR1 MDHEN, CDR2 SYDVKM. Trimming removed 1 base from V and 1 base from J; junction bases left unmatched: 3. The CDR3 runs 15 residues.

The chain recombines TRBV29-1 with TRBJ2-1; D is uncertain. Germline loops: CDR1 SQVTM, CDR2 ANQGSEA. The V and J ends lost 3 bases and 0 bases respectively, with 12 bases between them. The CDR3 sequence is 15 residues long. The CDR3 spells CSVDFNPSSYNEQFF. CDR3 nucleotide sequence: TGCAGCGTTGATTTTAACCCCAGCTCCTACAATGAGCAGTTCTTC.

With respect to this clone: At one boundary the junction diverges from the germline segment, which might be a read error. The rearrangement joins TRBV5-8 to TRBJ1-2; 7 bases map to TRBD1. The V gene's germline CDR1 is SGHTS and CDR2 YDEGEE. This CDR3 spans 15 amino acids. CDR3 region: CASSLQTGLSYGHTF. The DNA of the CDR3 is TGTGCCAGCAGCTTACAGACAGGGCTGTCCTATGGCCACACCTTC.

Details on this clone: Relative to the germline gene, one junction end is altered; a read error may explain this. The chain carries TRBV5-4 and TRBJ2-2, with a weak D call TRBD1 (7 bases). From germline, CDR1 is SGHNT and CDR2 YYREEE (reference sequence). This CDR3 has 16 amino acids. The CDR3: CASSRGGWGGTGGLFF. As DNA, the CDR3 is TGTGCCAGCAGCCGAGGGGGCTGGGGCGGCACCGGGGGGCTGTTTTTT.

CDR3 sequence (DNA): TGTGCCAGCAGTCCTACAGGGGCAGGGAACACTGAAGCTTTCTTT. Protein product: CASSPTGAGNTEAFF. The chain is built from TRBV6-1 and TRBJ1-1, with 7 bases fitting TRBD1. V dropped 5 bases and J dropped 1; count of bases not matched to a gene: 7. CDR1 is MNHNS and CDR2 is SASEGT in the germline V gene. CDR3 size: 15 residues.

The V and J genes are TRBV6-1 and TRBJ2-7, with 9 bases matching TRBD2. Germline V lookup: CDR1 MNHNS, CDR2 SASEGT. V shed 0 bases, J shed 2 bases, and the junction held 11 bases outside the gene matches. CDR3 size: 18 residues. The CDR3 region has the DNA TGTGCCAGCAGTGAAGCAGAGCGGGGGGCCTTACCTACCTACGAGCAGTACTTC. It translates to CASSEAERGALPTYEQYF.

This rearrangement joins TRBV11-2 to TRBJ2-1; maybe TRBD1 (5 bases). The CDR3 length is 13 residues. V was clipped by 3 bases and J by 4 bases, with 7 bases between them. Germline assignment: CDR1 SGHAT and CDR2 FQNNGV. The CDR3 nucleotides read TGTGCCAGCAGCTTCACAGGATACAATGAGCAGTTCTTC. Amino acid sequence: CASSFTGYNEQFF.

V usage is TRBV9 and J usage is TRBJ2-7; tentatively, D is TRBD2 (7 bases). Trimming pared 4 bases from V and 7 bases from J, leaving 18 bases between. The V gene's germline CDR1 is SGDLS and CDR2 YYNGEE. This CDR3 is built from 14 residues. The CDR3 loop is CASSFEGGPGEQYF. DNA for the CDR3: TGTGCCAGCAGCTTTGAGGGGGGGCCGGGGGAGCAGTACTTC.

This clone came up once. This chain uses TRBV4-1 with TRBJ1-2; D is perhaps TRBD1 (5 bases). Germline CDR1 and CDR2: MGHRA and YSYEKL. The CDR3 covers 16 residues. The V and J ends lost 4 bases and 8 bases respectively, with 23 bases between them. The CDR3 protein is CASSPGTLSKVGGYTF. CDR3 nucleotides: TGCGCCAGCAGCCCCGGGACTCTCTCAAAAGTAGGAGGCTACACCTTC.

The chain links TRBV4-1 to TRBJ2-3; D possibly corresponds to TRBD2 (5 bases). CDR3 length: 16 residues. The germline CDR1 and CDR2 sequences are MGHRA and YSYEKL. V dropped 4 bases and J dropped 0 bases, with 14 bases sitting between them. CDR3 sequence: CASSPRRGFSTDTQYF. As DNA, the CDR3 is TGCGCCAGCAGCCCCCGGCGAGGGTTTAGCACAGATACGCAGTATTTT.

DNA for the CDR3: TGTGCCAGCAGCCAAGAAAGGGGGGAGGGCACTGAAGCTTTCTTT. Amino acid sequence: CASSQERGEGTEAFF. This rearrangement joins TRBV14 to TRBJ1-1; perhaps TRBD1 as D (6 bases). Looked up from germline, CDR1 is SGHDN and CDR2 is FVKESK. Between the trimmed V and J ends, which lost 0 bases and 4 bases, there was a span of 12 bases. The CDR3 is 15 residues long.

The table lists this clone with a count of one. The chain couples TRBV7-2 to TRBJ2-2; 7 bases are shared with TRBD2. The CDR3 contains 16 residues. The trim removed 0 bases at V and 1 base at J, leaving 2 bases unmatched. The germline gives CDR1 SGHTA, CDR2 FQGNSA. CDR3 coding DNA: TGTGCCAGCAGCTTAGCGTGGGGGGGGAACACCGGGGAGCTGTTTTTT. Amino acids: CASSLAWGGNTGELFF.

The count of this clone is one. The chain employs TRBV7-6 and TRBJ1-2, with 8 nucleotides matching TRBD1. V dropped 0 bases and J dropped 8; count of bases not matched to a gene: 8. Per germline, CDR1 SGHVS and CDR2 FNYEAQ. The CDR3 consists of 15 residues. The CDR3 DNA reads as TGTGCCAGCAGCTTAGCCCCCGGGACAGGCGGGGGCTACACCTTC. It encodes CASSLAPGTGGGYTF.

The chain uses TRBV9 and TRBJ2-2; D is possibly TRBD1 (6 bases). The length of the CDR3 is 15 residues. Germline CDR1 and CDR2: SGDLS and YYNGEE. Trimming stripped 4 bases from V and 8 bases from J, with 18 bases between. CDR3: CASSPRQVANGELFF. For the CDR3, the DNA is TGTGCCAGCAGCCCTCGACAGGTGGCGAATGGGGAGCTGTTTTTT.

J is TRBJ1-2 and V is TRBV7-2, with 10 bases that match TRBD1. Germline V CDR1 and CDR2: SGHTA, FQGNSA. Trimming at V came to 4 bases and at J to 7 bases, leaving 6 bases not matched to a gene. The CDR3 is 14 amino acids. CDR3 DNA: TGTGCCAGCAGCTCCGGGACAGGGGAACGTGGCTACACCTTC. Amino acid sequence: CASSSGTGERGYTF.

This chain connects TRBV13 to TRBJ1-1; D is possibly TRBD1 (5 bases). CDR3 size: 15 residues. V was shortened by 4 bases and J by 1 base, with 13 bases between the two germline ends. Germline assignment: CDR1 PRHDT and CDR2 FYEKMQ (reference sequence). CDR3 nucleotides: TGTGCCAGCAGCTCCCGTCCGGGGGGGAACACTGAAGCTTTCTTT. It codes for CASSSRPGGNTEAFF.

The gene calls are TRBV6-1 and TRBJ1-2; TRBD1 might be the D (6 bases). The germline CDR1 and CDR2 sequences are MNHNS and SASEGT. The V end was cut by 5 bases, the J end by 0 bases, with 13 bases between. The CDR3 consists of 15 residues. CDR3 bases: TGTGCCAGCAGTCTCACAGGGACCGCTAACTATGGCTACACCTTC. Residues: CASSLTGTANYGYTF.

The gene calls are TRBV9 and TRBJ2-7, with TRBD1 matching over 10 bases. V was pared by 0 bases and J by 4 bases, with 4 bases of the junction left unmatched. CDR3 length: 15 residues. Germline CDR1 and CDR2: SGDLS and YYNGEE. CDR3 in DNA: TGTGCCAGCAGCGTAGGTGGGACAGGGGTTTACGAGCAGTACTTC. It is translated as CASSVGGTGVYEQYF.

This clone turned up a few times. The genes are TRBV4-1 and TRBJ2-3, with TRBD2 identical over 7 bases. V dropped 3 bases and J dropped 0; count of bases not matched to a gene: 15. The CDR3 consists of 19 residues. Germline V gives CDR1 MGHRA, CDR2 YSYEKL. CDR3 in amino acids: CASSQLPPAGRTSTDTQYF. As DNA, the CDR3 is TGCGCCAGCAGCCAGCTACCCCCAGCGGGGAGGACTAGCACAGATACGCAGTATTTT.

The chain combines TRBV5-1 with TRBJ1-2, with TRBD1 identical over 9 bases. This CDR3 is 15 amino acids long. With V trimmed by 4 bases and J by 8 bases, 12 bases remained unmatched. Looked up from germline, CDR1 is SGHRS and CDR2 is YFSETQ. The CDR3 DNA is TGCGCCAGCAGCCGGGACAGGGCCCTTGAAGGGGGCTACACCTTC. Protein product: CASSRDRALEGGYTF. Full variable domain (outside the CDR3, taken from reference TRBV5-1 and TRBJ1-2): KAGVTQTPRYLIKTRGQQVTLSCSPISGHRSVSWYQQTPGQGLQFLFEYFSETQRNKGNFPGRFSGRQFSNSRSEMNVSTLELGDSALYLCASSRDRALEGGYTFGSGTRLTVV.

This clone has only one observation. The J gene is TRBJ1-2, the V gene TRBV6-6; TRBD1 agrees at 7 bases. Looked up from germline, CDR1 is MNHNY and CDR2 is SVGAGI (reference sequence). CDR3 size: 16 residues. Trimming at V came to 5 bases and at J to 2 bases, leaving 11 bases not matched to a gene. CDR3 sequence (DNA): TGTGCCAGCAGTCTCAGAGGGGGCCCAAGCAACTATGGCTACACCTTC. This codes for CASSLRGGPSNYGYTF.